This T cell receptor beta chain was documented in a study of long-term antiretroviral therapy in people with HIV. The CDR3 runs 14 residues. The V and J ends lost 5 bases and 10 bases respectively, with 15 bases between them. Germline CDR1 is SEHNR and CDR2 is FQNEAQ (reference sequence). Researchers report immunoSEQ v3.0 was run at survey level. Method: immunoSEQ multiplex PCR; TCRdb's copy keeps in-frame clones and lacks some. The sample includes about 20,000 clones, about 85% of them seen just once. Sequencing was performed on unsorted PBMCs, taken approximately 4 years after starting antiretroviral therapy. The rearrangement links TRBV7-9 to TRBJ1-6, with D hard to call. The clonotype originates from a man aged 18 to 29 with HIV. Here the CDR3 DNA reads TGTGCCAGCAGCCCCACTAGCAGAAACTCACCCCTCCACTTT. Amino acids: CASSPTSRNSPLHF.